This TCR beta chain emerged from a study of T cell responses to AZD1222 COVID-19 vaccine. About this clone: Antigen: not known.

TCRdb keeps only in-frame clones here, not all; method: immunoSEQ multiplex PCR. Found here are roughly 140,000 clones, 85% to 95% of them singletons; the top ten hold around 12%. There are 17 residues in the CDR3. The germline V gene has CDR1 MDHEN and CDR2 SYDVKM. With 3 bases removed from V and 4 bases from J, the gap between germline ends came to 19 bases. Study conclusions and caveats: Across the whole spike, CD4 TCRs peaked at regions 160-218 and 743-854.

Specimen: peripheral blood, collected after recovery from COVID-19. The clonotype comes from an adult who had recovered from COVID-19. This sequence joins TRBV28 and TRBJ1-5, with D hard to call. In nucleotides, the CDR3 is TGTGCCAGCAGTTTCTTAGTCGGGTCGACAATTAATCAGCCCCAGCATTTT. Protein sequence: CASSFLVGSTINQPQHF.